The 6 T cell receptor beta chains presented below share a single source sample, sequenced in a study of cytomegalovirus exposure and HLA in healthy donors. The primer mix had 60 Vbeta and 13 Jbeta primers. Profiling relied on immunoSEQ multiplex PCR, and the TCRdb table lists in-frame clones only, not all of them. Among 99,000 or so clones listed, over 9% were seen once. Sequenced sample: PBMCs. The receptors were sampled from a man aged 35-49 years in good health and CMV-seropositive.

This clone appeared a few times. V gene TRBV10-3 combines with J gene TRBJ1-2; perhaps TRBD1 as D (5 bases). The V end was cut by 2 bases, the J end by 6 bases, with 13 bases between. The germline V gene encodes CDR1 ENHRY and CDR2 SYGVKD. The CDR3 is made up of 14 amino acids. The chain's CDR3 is CAISEGQGGNGYTF. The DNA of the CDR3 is TGTGCCATCAGTGAGGGTCAGGGTGGAAATGGCTACACCTTC.

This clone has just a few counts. The CDR3 reads CASSPSPGFNEAFF. As DNA, the CDR3 is TGTGCCAGCAGTCCCTCCCCAGGGTTTAATGAAGCTTTCTTT. This chain links TRBV27 with TRBJ1-1; D is perhaps TRBD1 (5 bases). Trimming stripped 5 bases from V and 7 bases from J, with 17 bases between. CDR1 is MNHEY, CDR2 SMNVEV, per germline (reference sequence). The CDR3 covers 14 residues.

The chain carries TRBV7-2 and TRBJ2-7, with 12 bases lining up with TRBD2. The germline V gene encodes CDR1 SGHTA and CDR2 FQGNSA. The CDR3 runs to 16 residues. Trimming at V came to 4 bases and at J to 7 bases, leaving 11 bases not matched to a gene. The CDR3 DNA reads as TGTGCCAGCAGCTGGCTAGCGGGAGGGCCCTCTAGTGAGCAGTACTTC. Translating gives CASSWLAGGPSSEQYF.

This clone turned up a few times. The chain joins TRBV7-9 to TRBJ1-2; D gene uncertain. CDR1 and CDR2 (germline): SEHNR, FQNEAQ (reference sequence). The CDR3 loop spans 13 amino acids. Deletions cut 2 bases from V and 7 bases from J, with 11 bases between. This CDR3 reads CASSLRDLSGYTF. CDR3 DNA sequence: TGTGCCAGCAGCTTACGGGATTTGAGTGGCTACACCTTC.

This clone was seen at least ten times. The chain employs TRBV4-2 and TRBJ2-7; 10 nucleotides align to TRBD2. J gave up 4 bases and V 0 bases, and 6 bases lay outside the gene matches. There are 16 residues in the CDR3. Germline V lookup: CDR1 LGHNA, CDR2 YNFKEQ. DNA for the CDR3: TGTGCCAGCAGCCAAGATGAGGGAGCGGGAGGGTACGAGCAGTACTTC. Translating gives CASSQDEGAGGYEQYF.

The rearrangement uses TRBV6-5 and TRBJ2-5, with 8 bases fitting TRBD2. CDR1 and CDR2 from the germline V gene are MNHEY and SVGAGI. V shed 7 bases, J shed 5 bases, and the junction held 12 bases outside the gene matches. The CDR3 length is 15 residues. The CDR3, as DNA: TGTGCCAGCAAAGCGTCGACTAGCGTCGTGGAGACCCAGTACTTC. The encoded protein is CASKASTSVVETQYF.